These 3 T cell receptor beta chains were sequenced from one sample in a study of T-cell memory formation after mild COVID-19. TCRdb re-called the 5' RACE reads through MiXCR, storing one row per CDR3 protein. The table has some 290,000 distinct CDR3 sequences, around 15% seen once. Sequencing was done on a sample of PBMCs or a T cell subset sorted from them (not recorded which). The source of these receptors is a young man who had mild COVID-19 (a few samples of this study predate the infection). Cell type and time point are not known.

The rearrangement uses TRBV6-5 and TRBJ2-1, with 14 bases fitting TRBD2. Germline CDR1 reads MNHEY; CDR2 reads SVGAGI. V gave up 0 bases and J gave up 8 bases; unmatched junction bases: 3. This CDR3 has 16 amino acids. DNA of the CDR3: TGTGCCAGCAGTTACTCCGGACTAGCGGGGGGAGATGAGCAGTTCTTC. Translating it yields CASSYSGLAGGDEQFF.

This clonotype was seen ten or more times. The V and J genes are TRBV7-3 and TRBJ1-5; D uncertain. This CDR3 has 15 residues. Trimming removed 2 bases from V and 0 bases from J, with 8 bases in between. Germline V gene sequence: CDR1 SGHTA, CDR2 FQGTGA. The CDR3 spells CASSLWANSNQPQHF. The CDR3, as DNA: TGTGCCAGCAGCTTATGGGCAAATAGCAATCAGCCCCAGCATTTT.

At least ten counts were recorded for this clonotype. V usage is TRBV2 and J usage is TRBJ2-6; D is uncertain. V lost 2 bases and J 2 bases, leaving 7 bases between the germline ends. This CDR3 is 15 amino acids long. Germline CDR1 SNHLY, CDR2 FYNNEI. In DNA, the CDR3 is TGTGCCAGCAGTGAATCGGACGCTGGGGCCAACGTCCTGACTTTC. Translated, it gives CASSESDAGANVLTF.